This T cell receptor beta chain was recorded in a study of Graves' ophthalmopathy and Graves' hyperthyroidism. This clonotype was counted at least ten times. Its antigen is unknown. Study-wide findings and caveats: A majority of expanded thyroid clonotypes exceeding 0.001 frequency were likewise present in blood. A 13-signature model separated ophthalmopathy from stable hyperthyroidism, just over 85% sensitivity, 80% to 83% specificity.

Transcripts of RNA were the source for amplifying TCR beta CDR3 regions. Amplification began with first-round RT-PCR using HTBI primers, then second-round multiplex PCR was performed. In TCRdb, the multiplex PCR reads were re-called with MiXCR into one record per CDR3 protein. The sample lists 560,000 or so distinct CDR3 sequences; 39% were seen once. The CDR3 is made up of 13 amino acids. The V gene lost 3 bases and the J gene lost 1 base, with 6 bases spanning the gap. The germline CDR1 and CDR2 sequences are SGHAT and FQNNGV. The sequence was collected from an adult man with Graves' hyperthyroidism. The chain joins TRBV11-2 to TRBJ1-1; D call uncertain. The sample comprised peripheral blood or thyroid tissue (not recorded which). DNA for the CDR3: TGTGCCAGCAGCTTTAGGTGGAACACTGAAGCTTTCTTT. It yields the protein CASSFRWNTEAFF. Filled out from reference TRBV11-2 and TRBJ1-1, the complete variable domain reads EAGVAQSPRYKIIEKRQSVAFWCNPISGHATLYWYQQILGQGPKLLIQFQNNGVVDDSQLPKDRFSAERLKGVDSTLKIQPAKLEDSAVYLCASSFRWNTEAFFGQGTRLTVV.